One and the same sample provided the 18 T cell receptor beta chains below, sequenced in a study of blood T cell repertoires in COVID-19. Method: immunoSEQ multiplex PCR; TCRdb's copy keeps in-frame clones and lacks some. The sample has 250,000 or so clones; 75% to 85% are singletons. The sample was peripheral blood. Every receptor here comes from a human donor in a cohort sampled during active COVID-19.

CDR3 loop: CASSFLRALESEQFF. The CDR3 DNA reads as TGTGCCAGCAGCTTCTTGCGGGCCCTCGAGAGTGAGCAGTTCTTC. V gene TRBV11-2 combines with J gene TRBJ2-1, with D tentatively TRBD2 (5 bases). This CDR3 has 15 amino acids. Per germline, CDR1 SGHAT and CDR2 FQNNGV. The V end was cut by 3 bases, the J end by 9 bases, with 18 bases between.

V is TRBV27 and J is TRBJ1-5; 11 nucleotides agree with TRBD1. Germline V gene sequence: CDR1 MNHEY, CDR2 SMNVEV (reference sequence). This CDR3 has 20 amino acids. V was pared by 5 bases and J by 5 bases, with 20 bases of the junction left unmatched. The CDR3 loop is CASSRQMARTGGYGDQPQHF. The CDR3 nucleotides read TGTGCCAGCAGTCGCCAAATGGCCAGGACAGGGGGCTATGGGGATCAGCCCCAGCATTTT.

The chain couples TRBV9 to TRBJ1-1; a weak D match, TRBD1 (6 bases). This CDR3 has 14 residues. Germline assignment: CDR1 SGDLS and CDR2 YYNGEE. Deletions cut 4 bases from V and 1 base from J, with 11 bases between. Written as DNA, the CDR3 is TGTGCCAGCAGCCCCCGGACAGCGAACACTGAAGCTTTCTTT. Its translation: CASSPRTANTEAFF.

V usage is TRBV21-1 and J usage is TRBJ2-4; the D call of TRBD1 is as the table states it, not checked on the DNA. TRBV21-1 is marked as a pseudogene. The CDR3 contains 14 residues. The CDR3 loop is CASTKGQGKHIQYF. The DNA for the CDR3 is TGTGCCAGCACTAAAGGACAGGGTAAGCACATTCAGTACTTC.

The chain uses TRBV24-1 and TRBJ2-1; 8 positions agree with TRBD1. Per the germline V gene, CDR1 is KGHDR and CDR2 is SFDVKD. Trimming at V came to 3 bases and at J to 0 bases, leaving 9 bases not matched to a gene. CDR3 length: 18 amino acids. In DNA form, the CDR3 reads TGTGCCACCAGTGATAATTTAGGACAGGGCAGCTCCTACAATGAGCAGTTCTTC. Its protein product is CATSDNLGQGSSYNEQFF.

The V call is TRBV6-5, the J call TRBJ1-1; 12 nucleotides align to TRBD1. The junction had 9 bases not matched to a gene; V was cut back by 5 bases and J by 11 bases. Germline CDR1 MNHEY, CDR2 SVGAGI. The CDR3 covers 14 residues. CDR3 sequence: CASSRGQGAFPAFF. Here the CDR3 DNA reads TGTGCCAGCAGTCGGGGACAGGGGGCGTTTCCGGCTTTCTTT.

This clone turned up a few times. The rearrangement links TRBV5-4 to TRBJ2-7, with 12 bases lining up with TRBD2. With V trimmed by 6 bases and J by 6 bases, 13 bases remained unmatched. The CDR3 extends over 16 amino acids. Germline lookup yields CDR1 SGHNT and CDR2 YYREEE (reference sequence). The CDR3 here is CASNPQSTSGRLEQYF. For the CDR3, the DNA is TGTGCCAGCAACCCACAAAGCACTAGCGGGAGGCTCGAGCAGTACTTC.

The chain carries TRBV29-1 and TRBJ1-5; D is possibly TRBD1 (6 bases). Trimming took off 7 bases at V and 6 bases at J, with 16 bases between the two ends. Looked up from germline, CDR1 is SQVTM and CDR2 is ANQGSEA. The CDR3 length is 13 residues. The CDR3 DNA reads TGCAGCGCCGGACAGTCGGCGGGTCAGCCCCAGCATTTT. It specifies CSAGQSAGQPQHF.

The chain combines TRBV27 with TRBJ2-1; D might be TRBD2 (6 bases). The V end was cut by 5 bases, the J end by 9 bases, with 11 bases between. CDR3 length: 12 residues. In germline, CDR1 is MNHEY, CDR2 SMNVEV (reference sequence). Written as DNA, the CDR3 is TGTGCCAGCAGTCCGACTAGTTTTGAGCAGTTCTTC. It codes for CASSPTSFEQFF.

V and J are TRBV5-1 and TRBJ1-1, with a weak D call TRBD1 (5 bases). Trimming pared 7 bases from V and 1 base from J, leaving 14 bases between. CDR1 and CDR2 from the germline V gene are SGHRS and YFSETQ. This CDR3 is 14 amino acids long. The CDR3 DNA reads as TGCGCCAGCGGGGTGGGGCAGTCGAACACTGAAGCTTTCTTT. It specifies CASGVGQSNTEAFF.

This sequence joins TRBV19 and TRBJ1-1; maybe TRBD1 (6 bases). The CDR3 has 13 residues. Trimming stripped 6 bases from V and 5 bases from J, with 13 bases between. Germline CDR1 LNHDA, CDR2 SQIVND (reference sequence). The CDR3 DNA reads as TGTGCCAGTAGGCGAGGACAGTATACTGAAGCTTTCTTT. Its protein product is CASRRGQYTEAFF.

The chain couples TRBV19 to TRBJ2-3, with 13 bases matching TRBD2. From germline, CDR1 is LNHDA and CDR2 SQIVND (reference sequence). This CDR3 is 16 amino acids long. V lost 2 bases and J lost 6; bases outside the gene matches: 5. CDR3: CASSITGTSGTDTQYF. The CDR3 nucleotides read TGTGCCAGTAGTATAACCGGGACTAGCGGGACCGATACGCAGTATTTT. Together with reference TRBV19 and TRBJ2-3, the CDR3 gives the full variable domain: DGGITQSPKYLFRKEGQNVTLSCEQNLNHDAMYWYRQDPGQGLRLIYYSQIVNDFQKGDIAEGYSVSREKKESFPLTVTSAQKNPTAFYLCASSITGTSGTDTQYFGPGTRLTVL.

The V and J genes are TRBV30 and TRBJ1-4; D gene ambiguous. The CDR3 covers 12 residues. Germline CDR1 is GTSNPN and CDR2 is SVGIG (reference sequence). Trimming took 8 bases from V and 8 from J, leaving 15 bases between them. This CDR3 reads CAGQGRGEKLFF. CDR3 coding DNA: TGTGCCGGCCAAGGGAGAGGAGAAAAACTGTTTTTT. Full variable domain (outside the CDR3, taken from reference TRBV30 and TRBJ1-4): SQTIHQWPATLVQPVGSPLSLECTVEGTSNPNLYWYRQAAGRGLQLLFYSVGIGQISSEVPQNLSASRPQDRQFILSSKKLLLSDSGFYLCAGQGRGEKLFFGSGTQLSVL.

The J gene is TRBJ1-3, the V gene TRBV15; D gene uncertain. Germline CDR1 is LNHNV and CDR2 is YYDKDF (reference sequence). V lost 4 bases and J lost 3, with 10 bases in between. This CDR3 is built from 14 residues. The CDR3 DNA is TGTGCCACCAGCACCGGCGGCGGTGGAAACACCATATATTTT. Its protein is CATSTGGGGNTIYF.

The CDR3 is CASSAGQGVSPLHF. DNA for the CDR3: TGTGCCAGCAGCGCGGGACAGGGAGTGTCACCCCTCCACTTT. The chain joins TRBV5-5 to TRBJ1-6; 9 bases are shared with TRBD1. V was pared by 4 bases and J by 10 bases, with 6 bases of the junction left unmatched. The CDR3 sequence is 14 residues long. Germline V gives CDR1 SGHKS, CDR2 YYEKEE (reference sequence).

The chain uses TRBV5-4 and TRBJ2-7, with D possibly being TRBD1 (6 bases). CDR3 size: 17 residues. The ends were cut back, 0 bases at V and 2 bases at J, with 18 bases in the middle. Germline values: CDR1 SGHNT, CDR2 YYREEE (reference sequence). The CDR3 sequence is CASSLVWSGANTYEQYF. The CDR3, as DNA: TGTGCCAGCAGCTTGGTCTGGTCAGGGGCCAATACCTACGAGCAGTACTTC.

This clone was detected only a few times. V usage is TRBV5-1 and J usage is TRBJ2-7; D is possibly TRBD1 (6 bases). There are 15 residues in the CDR3. With 4 bases removed from V and 5 bases from J, the gap between germline ends came to 19 bases. The V gene's germline CDR1 is SGHRS and CDR2 YFSETQ. This CDR3 reads CASSPGSFPGDEQYF. The DNA for the CDR3 is TGCGCCAGCAGCCCCGGAAGTTTTCCAGGGGACGAGCAGTACTTC.

V and J are TRBV7-2 and TRBJ1-3; D remains ambiguous. Looked up from germline, CDR1 is SGHTA and CDR2 is FQGNSA. The CDR3 extends over 19 amino acids. Trimming stripped 2 bases from V and 0 bases from J, with 20 bases between. The CDR3 here is CASSLSVSRYSVSGNTIYF. CDR3 nucleotides: TGTGCCAGCAGCTTATCGGTGTCTCGATACTCGGTCTCTGGAAACACCATATATTTT. Full variable domain (outside the CDR3, taken from reference TRBV7-2 and TRBJ1-3): GAGVSQSPSNKVTEKGKDVELRCDPISGHTALYWYRQSLGQGLEFLIYFQGNSAPDKSGLPSDRFSAERTGGSVSTLTIQRTQQEDSAVYLCASSLSVSRYSVSGNTIYFGEGSWLTVV.